This T cell receptor (beta chain) is drawn from a study of T cells in Graves' hyperthyroidism and ophthalmopathy. What was amplified from RNA transcripts were TCR beta CDR3 regions. The TCR CDR3 first-round RT-PCR relied on the HTBI primer set. In TCRdb, the multiplex PCR reads were re-called with MiXCR into one record per CDR3 protein. The sample records around 350,000 distinct CDR3 sequences, about a fifth being singletons. Details on this clonotype: At one of its ends the junction is not consistent with the germline gene, which may arise from a read error.

The CDR3 has 14 residues. The V gene's germline CDR1 is LGHDT and CDR2 YNNKEL (reference sequence). The chain joins TRBV3-1 to TRBJ1-2; D is unresolved. Sequencing input: blood. This clonotype originated in a woman aged 18-29 years with Graves' hyperthyroidism. The CDR3 sequence: CASNQAGQVGGYTF. The CDR3 bases are TGTGCCAGCAACCAAGCAGGCCAGGTCGGTGGCTACACCTTC.